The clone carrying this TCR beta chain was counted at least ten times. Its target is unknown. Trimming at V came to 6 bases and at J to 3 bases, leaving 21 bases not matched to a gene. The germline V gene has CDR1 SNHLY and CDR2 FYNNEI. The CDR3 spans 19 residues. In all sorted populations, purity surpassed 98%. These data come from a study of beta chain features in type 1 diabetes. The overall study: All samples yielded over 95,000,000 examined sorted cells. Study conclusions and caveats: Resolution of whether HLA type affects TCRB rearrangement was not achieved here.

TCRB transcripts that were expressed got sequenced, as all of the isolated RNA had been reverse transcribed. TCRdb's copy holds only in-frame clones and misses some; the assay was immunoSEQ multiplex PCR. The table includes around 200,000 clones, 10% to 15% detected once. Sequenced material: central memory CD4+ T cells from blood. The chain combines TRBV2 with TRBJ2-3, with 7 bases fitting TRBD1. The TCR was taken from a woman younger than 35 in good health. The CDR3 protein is CASRARDSLWARRTDTQYF. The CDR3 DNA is TGTGCCAGCAGGGCTCGGGACAGTCTCTGGGCTCGGCGGACAGATACGCAGTATTTT. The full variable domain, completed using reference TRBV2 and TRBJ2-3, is EPEVTQTPSHQVTQMGQEVILRCVPISNHLYFYWYRQILGQKVEFLVSFYNNEISEKSEIFDDQFSVERPDGSNFTLKIRSTKLEDSAMYFCASRARDSLWARRTDTQYFGPGTRLTVL.